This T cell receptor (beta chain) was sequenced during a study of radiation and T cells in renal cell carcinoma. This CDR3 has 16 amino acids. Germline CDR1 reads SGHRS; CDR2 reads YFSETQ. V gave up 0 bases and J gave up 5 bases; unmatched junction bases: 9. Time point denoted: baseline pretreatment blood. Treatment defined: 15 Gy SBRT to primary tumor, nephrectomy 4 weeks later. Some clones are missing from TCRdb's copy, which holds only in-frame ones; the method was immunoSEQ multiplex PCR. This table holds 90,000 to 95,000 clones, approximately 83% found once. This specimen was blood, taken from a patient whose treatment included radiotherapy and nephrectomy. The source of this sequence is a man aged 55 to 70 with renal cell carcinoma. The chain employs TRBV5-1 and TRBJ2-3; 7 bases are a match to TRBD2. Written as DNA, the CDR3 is TGCGCCAGCAGCTTGGAGTTGCGGGAGATCGGAGATACGCAGTATTTT. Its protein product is CASSLELREIGDTQYF. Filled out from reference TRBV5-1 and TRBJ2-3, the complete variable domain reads KAGVTQTPRYLIKTRGQQVTLSCSPISGHRSVSWYQQTPGQGLQFLFEYFSETQRNKGNFPGRFSGRQFSNSRSEMNVSTLELGDSALYLCASSLELREIGDTQYFGPGTRLTVL.